This T cell receptor beta chain was documented in a study of cytomegalovirus exposure and HLA in healthy donors. A multiplex PCR was run with 60 Vbeta primers and 13 Jbeta primers. The protocol was immunoSEQ multiplex PCR, while the TCRdb copy is restricted to in-frame clones and leaves out a portion. The table shows 200,000 to 250,000 clones, with under 85% occurring only once. CDR1 and CDR2 from the germline V gene are SGHNT and YYREEE (reference sequence). V lost 2 bases and J lost 2; bases outside the gene matches: 5. This CDR3 spans 15 amino acids. Sequenced: PBMCs. The TCR comes from a woman aged 45-65 years in good health and CMV-seropositive. V and J are TRBV5-4 and TRBJ1-2; 8 bases align to TRBD1. CDR3 amino acids: CASSLRTGQNYGYTF. CDR3 sequence (DNA): TGTGCCAGCAGCTTACGGACAGGGCAAAACTATGGCTACACCTTC.